Shown below are 11 T cell receptor beta chains from a single sample sequenced in a study of OX40 agonist ivuxolimab in advanced cancers. Assay used: immunoSEQ multiplex PCR; TCRdb lists only in-frame clones, some missing. The repertoire includes 100,000 to 150,000 clones, about nine tenths of them detected once, and 0.65% to 0.9% sits in the top ten. This specimen was CD4+ or CD8+ T cells sorted from blood, taken in a trial of the OX40 agonist ivuxolimab. The origin of the receptors is an adult with an advanced solid tumor such as melanoma, head and neck, liver or kidney cancer.

This chain joins TRBV18 and TRBJ2-1; D not certain. This CDR3 has 13 amino acids. Germline loops: CDR1 KGHSH, CDR2 LQKENI. Trimming removed 3 bases at V and 6 bases at J, with 9 bases between. As DNA, the CDR3 is TGTGCCAGCTCACCTGACGTGAGCAATGAGCAGTTCTTC. Translating it yields CASSPDVSNEQFF.

The chain has TRBV27 and TRBJ1-1, with no clear D. CDR1 is MNHEY and CDR2 is SMNVEV in the germline V gene (reference sequence). Trimming stripped 0 bases from V and 9 bases from J, with 8 bases between. This CDR3 has 12 residues. The chain's CDR3 is CASSLSGEQAFF. The CDR3 DNA follows: TGTGCCAGCAGTTTATCGGGTGAGCAAGCTTTCTTT.

J is TRBJ2-1 and V is TRBV25-1; D is ambiguous. The CDR3 covers 16 residues. Germline V gene sequence: CDR1 MGHDK, CDR2 SYGVNS. V was pared by 0 bases and J by 5 bases, with 14 bases between. The CDR3, as DNA: TGTGCCAGCAGTGAATACTTCCAGCTTTCCGACAATGAGCAGTTCTTC. Translation: CASSEYFQLSDNEQFF.

This clone was found a few times. The V call is TRBV28, the J call TRBJ2-7, with 9 bases that match TRBD2. This CDR3 contains 15 residues. The ends lost 2 bases at V and 4 bases at J; junction bases unmatched: 6. The germline CDR1 and CDR2 sequences are MDHEN and SYDVKM. The CDR3 reads CASSLTAGGKYEQYF. Here the CDR3 DNA reads TGTGCCAGCAGTTTAACAGCGGGAGGAAAGTACGAGCAGTACTTC.

The chain employs TRBV28 and TRBJ2-7; weak D call: TRBD2 (5 bases). V lost 6 bases and J lost 2, with 14 bases in between. This CDR3 contains 14 residues. CDR1 and CDR2 from the germline V gene are MDHEN and SYDVKM. The CDR3 sequence: CASRPEAATYEQYF. The CDR3 region has the DNA TGTGCCAGCAGACCGGAGGCAGCGACCTACGAGCAGTACTTC.

This clone was seen once. The rearrangement uses TRBV5-1 and TRBJ2-1, with 10 bases matching TRBD2. CDR1 and CDR2 (germline): SGHRS, YFSETQ. V shed 4 bases and J 4 bases; nucleotides not matched to a gene: 5. The CDR3 consists of 15 residues. CDR3 nucleotide sequence: TGCGCCAGCAGCCTTTTAGCGGGGGGTTACAATGAGCAGTTCTTC. This codes for CASSLLAGGYNEQFF.

J is TRBJ2-7 and V is TRBV7-8; 8 bases match TRBD2. Germline lookup yields CDR1 SGHVS and CDR2 FQNEAQ. This CDR3 contains 16 residues. Trimming cost V 4 bases and J 1 base; bases outside gene matches: 9. CDR3 amino acids: CASSSPQIAGSYEQYF. The CDR3 nucleotides are TGTGCCAGCAGCTCACCTCAGATAGCGGGATCCTACGAGCAGTACTTC.

The V gene is TRBV2, the J gene TRBJ2-3; D is ambiguous. Trimming stripped 7 bases from V and 2 bases from J, with 10 bases between. CDR1 and CDR2 from the germline V gene are SNHLY and FYNNEI. The CDR3 consists of 13 residues. CDR3 DNA sequence: TGTGCCAGCACGGCCCAATTCACAGATACGCAGTATTTT. Translating gives CASTAQFTDTQYF.

This chain links TRBV19 with TRBJ2-2; D not certain. This CDR3 comprises 12 residues. The germline V gene encodes CDR1 LNHDA and CDR2 SQIVND (reference sequence). Between the trimmed V and J ends, which lost 6 bases and 6 bases, there was a span of 8 bases. The CDR3 sequence is CASSPDAGELFF. The DNA for the CDR3 is TGTGCCAGTAGCCCGGACGCCGGGGAGCTGTTTTTT. The full variable domain, completed using reference TRBV19 and TRBJ2-2, is DGGITQSPKYLFRKEGQNVTLSCEQNLNHDAMYWYRQDPGQGLRLIYYSQIVNDFQKGDIAEGYSVSREKKESFPLTVTSAQKNPTAFYLCASSPDAGELFFGEGSRLTVL.

This clone was recorded only once. The J gene is TRBJ2-7, the V gene TRBV5-1, with 14 bases fitting TRBD2. Germline V gene lookup returns CDR1 SGHRS and CDR2 YFSETQ. Unmatched junction bases numbered 9, after V lost 4 bases and J lost 6 bases. This CDR3 comprises 16 residues. CDR3: CASSGAGTSGRGEQYF. The CDR3 nucleotides read TGCGCCAGCAGCGGAGCCGGGACTAGCGGGAGAGGCGAGCAGTACTTC.

The rearrangement links TRBV28 to TRBJ1-1; D possibly corresponds to TRBD1 (6 bases). Trimming took off 6 bases at V and 9 bases at J, with 20 bases between the two ends. The V gene's germline CDR1 is MDHEN and CDR2 SYDVKM. The CDR3 is made up of 14 amino acids. The CDR3 bases are TGTGCCAGCAGCCCATCCGGACAGTTGGGGAAAGCTTTCTTT. Amino acid sequence: CASSPSGQLGKAFF. The entire variable domain, with the rest obtained from reference TRBV28 and TRBJ1-1, is as follows: DVKVTQSSRYLVKRTGEKVFLECVQDMDHENMFWYRQDPGLGLRLIYFSYDVKMKEKGDIPEGYSVSREKKERFSLILESASTNQTSMYLCASSPSGQLGKAFFGQGTRLTVV.